These T cell receptor beta chains were read from a single sample in a study of cytomegalovirus exposure and HLA in healthy donors. The repertoire was sequenced with immunoSEQ multiplex PCR; TCRdb's copy has only in-frame clones and lacks some. The sample lists 150,000 to 180,000 clones; approximately 80% were seen once. Input material: PBMCs. Source of these receptors: a woman aged 40 to 50 in good health and CMV-seropositive. Each CDR3 is given with its conserved first and last residue. A D gene is named only where the DNA matches it firmly. Where a row states a size, it is once, few, many or the class of an expanded clone; other rows omit it.

j_call	clone_size	v_call	d_call	cdr3_aa	cdr3_nt
TRBJ2-1	-	TRBV5-1	TRBD2	CASSWTSGSIDEQFF	TGCGCCAGCAGTTGGACTAGCGGGAGTATCGATGAGCAGTTCTTC
TRBJ1-1	-	TRBV6-5	-	CASSYSREGGTEAFF	TGTGCCAGCAGTTACTCGAGGGAGGGAGGCACTGAAGCTTTCTTT
TRBJ2-1	-	TRBV4-1	TRBD2	CASSQIPVAGIYNEQFF	TGCGCCAGCAGCCAGATACCTGTAGCGGGGATATACAATGAGCAGTTCTTC
TRBJ1-1	few	TRBV4-2	TRBD1	CASSYLDRATEAFF	TGTGCCAGCAGCTATTTAGACAGGGCCACTGAAGCTTTCTTT
TRBJ2-5	-	TRBV7-8	TRBD2	CASSLAGLTPGGETQYF	TGTGCCAGCAGCTTGGCAGGACTCACCCCGGGGGGAGAGACCCAGTACTTC
TRBJ1-1	-	TRBV16	-	CASSQLTGINTEAFF	TGTGCCAGCAGCCAGCTGACAGGAATCAACACTGAAGCTTTCTTT
TRBJ1-1	-	TRBV6-5	TRBD1	CASSYGIGQGVTEAFF	TGTGCCAGCAGTTACGGTATCGGACAGGGGGTAACTGAAGCTTTCTTT
TRBJ1-1	few	TRBV7-9	-	CASRRPRTEAFF	TGTGCCAGCAGACGTCCGCGGACTGAAGCTTTCTTT
TRBJ1-2	-	TRBV29-1	-	CSAPIGARNYGYTF	TGCAGCGCCCCCATTGGGGCCCGTAACTATGGCTACACCTTC
TRBJ2-6	-	TRBV11-1	-	CASSWQQGSGANVLTF	TGTGCCAGCAGCTGGCAACAGGGATCCGGGGCCAACGTCCTGACTTTC
TRBJ2-7	-	TRBV9	-	CASSLTGNSYEQYF	TGTGCCAGCAGCCTGACAGGCAACTCCTACGAGCAGTACTTC
TRBJ2-1	-	TRBV7-8	TRBD1	CASSLQTGISYNEQFF	TGTGCCAGCAGCTTACAGACAGGGATCTCCTACAATGAGCAGTTCTTC
TRBJ2-7	once	TRBV18	TRBD2	CASSPGTSIYEQYF	TGTGCCAGCTCACCCGGGACTAGTATCTACGAGCAGTACTTC
TRBJ2-7	-	TRBV2	-	CASSERGHHYEQYF	TGTGCCAGCAGTGAAAGAGGGCACCACTACGAGCAGTACTTC
TRBJ1-1	-	TRBV6-5	TRBD1	CASSWTGRVNTEAFF	TGTGCCAGCAGTTGGACAGGGAGGGTTAACACTGAAGCTTTCTTT
TRBJ2-3	-	TRBV10-1	-	CASSGGLTDTQYF	TGCGCCAGCAGCGGCGGGCTAACAGATACGCAGTATTTT
TRBJ2-3	-	TRBV7-9	TRBD2	CASRRTSGISTDTQYF	TGTGCCAGCAGACGGACTAGCGGGATTAGCACAGATACGCAGTATTTT
TRBJ2-7	few	TRBV18	TRBD1	CASSPLGQGHYEQYF	TGTGCCAGCTCACCTCTAGGACAGGGACACTACGAGCAGTACTTC
TRBJ1-5	-	TRBV25-1	TRBD1	CASSEGQGFNQPQHF	TGTGCCAGCAGTGAGGGACAGGGGTTTAATCAGCCCCAGCATTTT
TRBJ2-7	-	TRBV5-1	TRBD2	CASTSGSLYEQYF	TGCGCCAGTACTAGCGGTTCCCTATACGAGCAGTACTTC
TRBJ2-2	-	TRBV5-1	-	CASSLGLARGAGELFF	TGCGCCAGCAGCTTGGGGCTAGCCCGGGGTGCCGGGGAGCTGTTTTTT
TRBJ2-7	-	TRBV11-1	-	CASSNRDTGSYEQYF	TGTGCCAGCAGTAACCGGGACACCGGCTCCTACGAGCAGTACTTC
TRBJ1-1	-	TRBV5-5	TRBD1	CASSSGTANTEAFF	TGTGCCAGCAGCTCCGGGACAGCGAACACTGAAGCTTTCTTT
TRBJ2-4	-	TRBV6-4	-	CASSDPPRGKNIQYF	TGTGCCAGCAGTGACCCACCCAGGGGCAAAAACATTCAGTACTTC
TRBJ1-5	-	TRBV6-1	-	CASSGGPGNQPQHF	TGTGCCAGCAGTGGCGGGCCTGGGAATCAGCCCCAGCATTTT
TRBJ2-4	-	TRBV28	-	CASSFFQGTKNIQYF	TGTGCCAGCAGTTTTTTTCAGGGGACCAAAAACATTCAGTACTTC
TRBJ2-5	-	TRBV9	TRBD2	CASSVGPTSGSKSRGQETQYF	TGTGCCAGCAGCGTAGGCCCGACTAGCGGGAGTAAAAGCCGTGGGCAAGAGACCCAGTACTTC
TRBJ2-1	-	TRBV7-3	TRBD2	CASSLTSGSVIDEQFF	TGTGCCAGCAGCTTAACTAGCGGGAGTGTCATCGATGAGCAGTTCTTC
TRBJ2-1	-	TRBV19	-	CASSIWSSSDEQFF	TGTGCCAGTAGTATATGGTCTAGTAGCGATGAGCAGTTCTTC
TRBJ2-1	-	TRBV7-3	-	CASSLSGVDEQFF	TGTGCCAGCAGCTTATCGGGAGTGGATGAGCAGTTCTTC
TRBJ2-2	few	TRBV5-1	TRBD2	CASSLEGRATGELFF	TGCGCCAGCAGCTTGGAAGGGAGGGCCACCGGGGAGCTGTTTTTT